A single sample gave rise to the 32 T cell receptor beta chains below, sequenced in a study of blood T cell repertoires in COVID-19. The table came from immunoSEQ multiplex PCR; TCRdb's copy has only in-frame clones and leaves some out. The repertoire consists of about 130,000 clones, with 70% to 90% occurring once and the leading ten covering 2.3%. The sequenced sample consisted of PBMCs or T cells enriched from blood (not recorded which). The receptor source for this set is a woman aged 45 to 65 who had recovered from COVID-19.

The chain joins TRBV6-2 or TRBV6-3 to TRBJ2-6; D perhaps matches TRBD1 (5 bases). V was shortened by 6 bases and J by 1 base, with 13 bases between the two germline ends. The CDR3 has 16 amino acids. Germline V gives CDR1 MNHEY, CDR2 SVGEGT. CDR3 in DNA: TGTGCCAGCAGCCCTCCCGCAGGGTCTGGGGCCAACGTCCTGACTTTC. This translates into CASSPPAGSGANVLTF.

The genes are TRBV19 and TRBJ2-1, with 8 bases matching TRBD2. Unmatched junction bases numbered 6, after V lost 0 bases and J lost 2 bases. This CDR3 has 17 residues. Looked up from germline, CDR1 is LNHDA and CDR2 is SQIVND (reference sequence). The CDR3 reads CASSIDRAGATYNEQFF. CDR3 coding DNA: TGTGCCAGTAGTATAGATCGAGCGGGGGCCACCTACAATGAGCAGTTCTTC.

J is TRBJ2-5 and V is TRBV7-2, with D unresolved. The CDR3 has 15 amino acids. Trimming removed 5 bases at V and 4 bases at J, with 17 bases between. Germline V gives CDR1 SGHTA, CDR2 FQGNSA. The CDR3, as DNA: TGTGCCAGCAGCATCCAGGCCTGGTCCCGAGAGACCCAGTACTTC. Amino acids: CASSIQAWSRETQYF.

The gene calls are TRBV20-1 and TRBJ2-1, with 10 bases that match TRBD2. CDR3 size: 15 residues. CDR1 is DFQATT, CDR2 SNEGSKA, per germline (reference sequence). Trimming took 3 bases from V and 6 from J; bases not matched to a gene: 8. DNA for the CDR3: TGCAGTGCTAGTGTTCCCCAGCGGGGGGGCAATGAGCAGTTCTTC. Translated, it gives CSASVPQRGGNEQFF.

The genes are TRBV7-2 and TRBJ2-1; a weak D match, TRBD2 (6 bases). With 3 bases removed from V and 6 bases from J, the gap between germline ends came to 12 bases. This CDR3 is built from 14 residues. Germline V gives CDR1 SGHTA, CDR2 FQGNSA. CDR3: CASSFMTGLNEQFF. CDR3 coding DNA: TGTGCCAGCAGCTTTATGACGGGACTCAATGAGCAGTTCTTC.

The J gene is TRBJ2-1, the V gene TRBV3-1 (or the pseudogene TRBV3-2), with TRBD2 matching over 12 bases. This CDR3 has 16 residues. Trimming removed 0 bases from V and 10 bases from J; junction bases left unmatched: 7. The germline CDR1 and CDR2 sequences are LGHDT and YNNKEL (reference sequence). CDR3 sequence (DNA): TGTGCCAGCAGCCAAGAGGCTAGCGGGGGGGCCGGGGAGCAGTTCTTC. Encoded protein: CASSQEASGGAGEQFF.

DNA of the CDR3: TGTGCTAGTGGTTCGACAGGGGGCCAGCCCCAGCATTTT. Protein: CASGSTGGQPQHF. The chain joins TRBV12-5 to TRBJ1-5; the match to TRBD1 covers 10 bases. The CDR3 extends over 13 amino acids. V lost 4 bases and J lost 7; bases outside the gene matches: 1. Per germline, CDR1 LGHNT and CDR2 FRNRAP.

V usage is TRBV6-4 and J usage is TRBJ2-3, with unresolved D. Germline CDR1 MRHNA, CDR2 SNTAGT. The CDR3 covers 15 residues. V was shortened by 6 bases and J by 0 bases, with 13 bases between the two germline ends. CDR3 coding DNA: TGTGCCAGCAGAAGAACTACAACCAGCACAGATACGCAGTATTTT. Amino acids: CASRRTTTSTDTQYF.

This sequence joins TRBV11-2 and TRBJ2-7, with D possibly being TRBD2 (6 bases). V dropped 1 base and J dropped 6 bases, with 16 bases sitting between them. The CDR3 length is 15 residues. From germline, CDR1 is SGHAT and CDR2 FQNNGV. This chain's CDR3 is CASSLALGGAREQYF. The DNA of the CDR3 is TGTGCCAGCAGCTTAGCCCTCGGAGGGGCCCGCGAGCAGTACTTC.

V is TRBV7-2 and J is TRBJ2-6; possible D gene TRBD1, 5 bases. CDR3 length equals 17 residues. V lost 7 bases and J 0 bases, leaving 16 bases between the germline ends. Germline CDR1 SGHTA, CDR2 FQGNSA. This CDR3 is CASTLEVGHSGANVLTF. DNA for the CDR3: TGTGCCAGCACCCTCGAGGTAGGACACTCTGGGGCCAACGTCCTGACTTTC.

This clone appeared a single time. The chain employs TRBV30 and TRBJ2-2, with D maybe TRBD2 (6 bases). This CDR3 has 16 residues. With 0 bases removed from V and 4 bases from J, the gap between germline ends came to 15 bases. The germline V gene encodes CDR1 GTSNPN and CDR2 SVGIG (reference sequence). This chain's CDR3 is CAWSVGGSGPTGELFF. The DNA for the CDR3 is TGTGCCTGGAGTGTAGGTGGTAGCGGACCCACCGGGGAGCTGTTTTTT.

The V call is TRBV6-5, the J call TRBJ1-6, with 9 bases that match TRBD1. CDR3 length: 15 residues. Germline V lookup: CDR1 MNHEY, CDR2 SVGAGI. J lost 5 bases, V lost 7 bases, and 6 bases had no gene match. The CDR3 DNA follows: TGTGCCAGCAACCCGACAGGGGGGGATAATTCACCCCTCCACTTT. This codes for CASNPTGGDNSPLHF.

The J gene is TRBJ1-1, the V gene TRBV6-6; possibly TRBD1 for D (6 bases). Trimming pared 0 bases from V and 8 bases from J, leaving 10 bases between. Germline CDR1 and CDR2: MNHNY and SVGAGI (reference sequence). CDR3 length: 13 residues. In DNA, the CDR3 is TGTGCCAGCAGTTACTCACAGGGATTCGAAGCTTTCTTT. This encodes CASSYSQGFEAFF.

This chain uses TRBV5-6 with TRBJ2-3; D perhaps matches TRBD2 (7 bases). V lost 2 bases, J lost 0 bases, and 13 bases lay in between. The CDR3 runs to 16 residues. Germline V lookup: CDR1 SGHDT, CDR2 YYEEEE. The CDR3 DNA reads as TGTGCCAGCAGCTTCCGGGGGGCTTCTAGCACAGATACGCAGTATTTT. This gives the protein CASSFRGASSTDTQYF.

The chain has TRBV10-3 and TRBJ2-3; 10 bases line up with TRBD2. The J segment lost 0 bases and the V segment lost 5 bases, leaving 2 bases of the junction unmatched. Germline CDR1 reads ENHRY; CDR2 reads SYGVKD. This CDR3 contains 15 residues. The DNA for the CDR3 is TGTGCCATCAGTCTAGCGGGGGCCAGCACAGATACGCAGTATTTT. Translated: CAISLAGASTDTQYF.

The CDR3 DNA is TGTGCCAGCAGTTTGATGAGGGGGCAGAGCAATCAGCCCCAGCATTTT. It specifies CASSLMRGQSNQPQHF. J is TRBJ1-5 and V is TRBV28; 7 bases align to TRBD1. J was trimmed by 1 base and V by 3 bases; bases with no gene match: 6. CDR1 is MDHEN, CDR2 SYDVKM, per germline. This CDR3 has 16 amino acids. Full variable domain (rest looked up from reference TRBV28 and TRBJ1-5): DVKVTQSSRYLVKRTGEKVFLECVQDMDHENMFWYRQDPGLGLRLIYFSYDVKMKEKGDIPEGYSVSREKKERFSLILESASTNQTSMYLCASSLMRGQSNQPQHFGDGTRLSIL.

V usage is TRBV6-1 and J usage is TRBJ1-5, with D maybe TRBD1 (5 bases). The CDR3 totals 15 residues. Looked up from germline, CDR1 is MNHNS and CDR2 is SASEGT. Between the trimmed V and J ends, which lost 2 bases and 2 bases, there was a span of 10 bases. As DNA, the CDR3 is TGTGCCAGCAGTGAAAGTATACAGGGCAATCAGCCCCAGCATTTT. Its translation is CASSESIQGNQPQHF.

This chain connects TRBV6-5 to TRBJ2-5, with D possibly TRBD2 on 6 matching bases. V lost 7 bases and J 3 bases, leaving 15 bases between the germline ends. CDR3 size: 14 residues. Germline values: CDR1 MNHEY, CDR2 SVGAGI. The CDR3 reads CASTKARGEETQYF. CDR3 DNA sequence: TGTGCCAGCACTAAGGCGCGGGGTGAAGAGACCCAGTACTTC.

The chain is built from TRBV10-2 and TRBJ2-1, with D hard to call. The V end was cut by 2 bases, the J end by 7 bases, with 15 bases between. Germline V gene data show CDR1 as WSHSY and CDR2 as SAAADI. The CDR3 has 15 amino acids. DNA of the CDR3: TGCGCCAGCAGTGAGGATAGCTACATGAAGAATGAGCAGTTCTTC. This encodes CASSEDSYMKNEQFF.

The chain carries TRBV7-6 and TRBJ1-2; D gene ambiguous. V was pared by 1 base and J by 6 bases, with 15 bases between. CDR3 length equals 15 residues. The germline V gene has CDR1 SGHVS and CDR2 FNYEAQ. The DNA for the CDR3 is TGTGCCAGCAGCTTAGGGCCTGACACCAGTCATGGCTACACCTTC. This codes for CASSLGPDTSHGYTF.

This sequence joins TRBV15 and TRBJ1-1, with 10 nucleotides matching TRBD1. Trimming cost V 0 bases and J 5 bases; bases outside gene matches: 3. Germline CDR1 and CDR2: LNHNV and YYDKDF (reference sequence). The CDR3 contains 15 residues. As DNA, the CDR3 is TGTGCCACCAGCAGAGATGGACAGGGGGGGACTGAAGCTTTCTTT. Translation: CATSRDGQGGTEAFF.

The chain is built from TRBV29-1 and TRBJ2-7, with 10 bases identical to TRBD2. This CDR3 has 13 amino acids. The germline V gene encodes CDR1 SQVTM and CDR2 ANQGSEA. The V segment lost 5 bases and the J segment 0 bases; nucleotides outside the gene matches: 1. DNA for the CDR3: TGCAGCGTTCGGACTAGCGGCTCCTACGAGCAGTACTTC. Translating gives CSVRTSGSYEQYF.

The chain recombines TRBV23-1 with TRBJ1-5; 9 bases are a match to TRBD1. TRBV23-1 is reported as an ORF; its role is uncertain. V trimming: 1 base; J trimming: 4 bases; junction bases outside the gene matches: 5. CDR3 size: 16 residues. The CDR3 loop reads CASSQWGDRENQPQHF. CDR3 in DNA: TGCGCCAGCAGTCAATGGGGGGACAGGGAGAATCAGCCCCAGCATTTT.

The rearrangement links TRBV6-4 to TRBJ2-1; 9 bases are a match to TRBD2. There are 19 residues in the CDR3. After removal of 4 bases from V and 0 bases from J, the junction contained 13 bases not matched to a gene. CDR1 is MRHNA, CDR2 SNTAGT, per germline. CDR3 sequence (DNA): TGTGCCAGCAGTGCCCTCGCTGGGCGGGGGGGCCTCTCCTACAATGAGCAGTTCTTC. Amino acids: CASSALAGRGGLSYNEQFF.

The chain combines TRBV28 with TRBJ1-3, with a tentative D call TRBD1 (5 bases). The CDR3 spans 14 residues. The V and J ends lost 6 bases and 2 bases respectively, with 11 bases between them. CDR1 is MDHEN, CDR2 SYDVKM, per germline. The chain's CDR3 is CASSPSGAGNTIYF. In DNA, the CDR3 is TGTGCCAGCAGCCCATCGGGGGCTGGAAACACCATATATTTT.

This CDR3 is CASSLDGFGDWGGTEAFF. The DNA of the CDR3 is TGTGCCAGCAGCTTAGATGGCTTCGGGGATTGGGGGGGCACTGAAGCTTTCTTT. The chain links TRBV11-2 to TRBJ1-1; TRBD1 might be the D (5 bases). V was shortened by 0 bases and J by 4 bases, with 21 bases between the two germline ends. CDR3 length: 18 amino acids. Per the germline V gene, CDR1 is SGHAT and CDR2 is FQNNGV.

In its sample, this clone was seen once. CDR3 nucleotide sequence: TGTGCCAGCAGTCCCGGAGTGGTCGCTGAGACCCAGTACTTC. This translates into CASSPGVVAETQYF. The genes are TRBV27 and TRBJ2-5; no firm D call. Per the germline V gene, CDR1 is MNHEY and CDR2 is SMNVEV (reference sequence). The CDR3 runs to 14 residues. V was clipped by 5 bases and J by 5 bases, with 15 bases between them.

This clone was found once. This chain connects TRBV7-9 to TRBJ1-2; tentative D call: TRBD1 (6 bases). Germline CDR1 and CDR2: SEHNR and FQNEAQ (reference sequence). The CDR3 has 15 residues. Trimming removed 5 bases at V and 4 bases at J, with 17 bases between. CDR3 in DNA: TGTGCCAGCAGCAGCTTAGTTGGGACATCCTATGGCTACACCTTC. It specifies CASSSLVGTSYGYTF.

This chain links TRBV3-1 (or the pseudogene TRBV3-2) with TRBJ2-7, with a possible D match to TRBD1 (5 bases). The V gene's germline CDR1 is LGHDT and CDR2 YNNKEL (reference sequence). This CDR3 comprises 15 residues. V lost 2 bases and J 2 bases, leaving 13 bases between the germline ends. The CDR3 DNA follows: TGTGCCAGCAGCCAAAGGTCACAGGAGCCCTACGAGCAGTACTTC. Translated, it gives CASSQRSQEPYEQYF.

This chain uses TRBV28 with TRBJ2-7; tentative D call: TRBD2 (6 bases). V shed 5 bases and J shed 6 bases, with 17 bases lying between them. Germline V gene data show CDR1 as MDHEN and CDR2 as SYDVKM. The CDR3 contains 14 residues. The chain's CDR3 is CASSPGGLAAEQYF. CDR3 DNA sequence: TGTGCCAGCAGTCCCGGGGGACTCGCGGCCGAGCAGTACTTC.

CDR3 nucleotides: TGTGCCAGCAGTTGGACGGGGAGGAAGTCCTATAATTCACCCCTCCACTTT. This sequence encodes CASSWTGRKSYNSPLHF. J is TRBJ1-6 and V is TRBV6-2 or TRBV6-3; D not certain. The CDR3 covers 17 residues. Trimming took 4 bases from V and 1 from J, leaving 14 bases between them. The V gene's germline CDR1 is MNHEY and CDR2 SVGEGT.

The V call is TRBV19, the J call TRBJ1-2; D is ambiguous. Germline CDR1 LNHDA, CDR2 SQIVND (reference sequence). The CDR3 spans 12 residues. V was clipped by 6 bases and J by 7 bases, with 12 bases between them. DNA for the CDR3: TGTGCCAGTAGGTATCTGGGCGCTGGCTACACCTTC. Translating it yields CASRYLGAGYTF.